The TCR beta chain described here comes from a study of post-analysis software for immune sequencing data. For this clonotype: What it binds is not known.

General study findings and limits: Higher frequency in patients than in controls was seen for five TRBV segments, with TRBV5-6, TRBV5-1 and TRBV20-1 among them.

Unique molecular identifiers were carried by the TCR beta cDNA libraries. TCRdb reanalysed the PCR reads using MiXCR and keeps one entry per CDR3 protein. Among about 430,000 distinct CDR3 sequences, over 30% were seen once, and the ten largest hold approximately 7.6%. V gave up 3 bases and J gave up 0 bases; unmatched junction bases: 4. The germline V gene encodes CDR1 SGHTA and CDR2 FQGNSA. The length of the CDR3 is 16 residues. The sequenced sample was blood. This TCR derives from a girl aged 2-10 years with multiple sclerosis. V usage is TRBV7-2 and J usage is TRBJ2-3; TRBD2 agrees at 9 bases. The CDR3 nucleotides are TGTGCCAGCAGCTTGTTAGCGGGAGTTAGCACAGATACGCAGTATTTT. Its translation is CASSLLAGVSTDTQYF.